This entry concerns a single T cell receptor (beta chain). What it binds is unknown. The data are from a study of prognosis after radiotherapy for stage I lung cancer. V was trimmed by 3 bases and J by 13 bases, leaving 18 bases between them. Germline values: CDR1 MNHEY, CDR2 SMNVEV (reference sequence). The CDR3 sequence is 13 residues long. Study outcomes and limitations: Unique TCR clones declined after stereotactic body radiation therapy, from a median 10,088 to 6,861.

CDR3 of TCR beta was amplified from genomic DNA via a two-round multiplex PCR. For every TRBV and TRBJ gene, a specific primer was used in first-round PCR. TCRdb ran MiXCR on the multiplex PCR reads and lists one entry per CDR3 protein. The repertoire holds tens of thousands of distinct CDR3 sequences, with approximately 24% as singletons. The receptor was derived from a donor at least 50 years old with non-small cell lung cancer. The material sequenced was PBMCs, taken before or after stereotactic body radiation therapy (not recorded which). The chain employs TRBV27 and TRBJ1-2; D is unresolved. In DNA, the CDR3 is TGTGCCAGCAGTTTGGGCAGAAGCTATGGATGCACCTTC. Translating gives CASSLGRSYGCTF.